This T cell receptor beta chain was found in a study of T-cell memory formation after mild COVID-19. V lost 3 bases and J lost 4, with 10 bases in between. There are 13 residues in the CDR3. Germline V gives CDR1 SGHKS, CDR2 YYEKEE (reference sequence). The authors produced TCR alpha and TCR beta cDNA libraries with sample barcodes and UMIs by 5'RACE using constant-segment primers. TCRdb reanalysed the 5' RACE reads using MiXCR and keeps one entry per CDR3 protein. The data hold approximately 400,000 distinct CDR3 sequences, with approximately 25% observed a single time. Sample: PBMCs or a T cell subset sorted from them (not recorded which). This chain uses TRBV5-5 with TRBJ2-5, with D perhaps matching TRBD1 (5 bases). The TCR was taken from an adult woman who had mild COVID-19 (a few samples of this study predate the infection). Cell type and time point are not known. The CDR3 reads CASSWQGAETQYF. CDR3 coding DNA: TGTGCCAGCAGCTGGCAGGGTGCAGAGACCCAGTACTTC. The variable domain in full, with the rest retrieved from reference TRBV5-5 and TRBJ2-5, is DAGVTQSPTHLIKTRGQQVTLRCSPISGHKSVSWYQQVLGQGPQFIFQYYEKEERGRGNFPDRFSARQFPNYSSELNVNALLLGDSALYLCASSWQGAETQYFGPGTRLLVL.